This TCR beta chain was identified during a study of cytomegalovirus exposure and HLA in healthy donors. As for the study in general: As an earlier analysis found, around 190 million T cells yielded about 120 million unique TCR beta sequences. Of all 400 or so donors who were genotyped, about 80% belonged to the Caucasian-associated ancestry cluster. The study, taken as a whole, reports: Researchers left out some V segments, among them TRBV6-2 and TRBV6-3, as indistinguishable.

This CDR3 is built from 15 residues. V was pared by 10 bases and J by 7 bases, with 25 bases between. Germline V CDR1 and CDR2: LNHDA, SQIVND (reference sequence). About this clone: The antigen is not known.

The PCR had 60 Vbeta and 13 Jbeta primers. This table comes from immunoSEQ multiplex PCR, and its TCRdb copy is limited to in-frame clones, with some not included. The sample yields around 170,000 clones, 75% to 90% seen once. Sequenced material: PBMCs. The rearrangement joins TRBV19 to TRBJ1-2, with D unresolved. The sequence was collected from a man aged 40-55 years in good health and CMV-seropositive. CDR3 residues: CAIRDPTLPSRGYTF. The CDR3 bases are TGTGCCATCCGGGATCCGACTCTTCCATCGCGTGGCTACACCTTC. Using reference TRBV19 and TRBJ1-2 for the parts outside the CDR3, the full variable domain is DGGITQSPKYLFRKEGQNVTLSCEQNLNHDAMYWYRQDPGQGLRLIYYSQIVNDFQKGDIAEGYSVSREKKESFPLTVTSAQKNPTAFYLCAIRDPTLPSRGYTFGSGTRLTVV.